This TCR beta chain was identified in a study of shared clonotypes between healthy human individuals. Points from the study as a whole: Depth was large, yet rarefaction showed that sorted-subset sequencing was incomplete. Sharing across a few donors was seen in around 5.1% of naive CD4 clonotypes.

Every contributor of samples was a Caucasian grown-up residing in Nashville, Tennessee. Notes on this clone: Its antigen is as yet unknown.

TCRdb's table, derived via immunoSEQ multiplex PCR, lists solely in-frame clones and lacks some. This repertoire shows approximately 1.5 million clones, 97% to 99% found once; its top ten account for about 0.34%. The CDR3 spans 15 residues. The V and J ends lost 2 bases and 4 bases, in that order; junction bases with no gene match: 6. CDR1 and CDR2 (germline): MGHDK, SYGVNS. The sequence was obtained from a man aged 25-45 years in good health. The gene calls are TRBV25-1 and TRBJ2-3; 7 nucleotides match TRBD2. Sequenced input: naive CD4+ T cells sorted from blood. Subset reported: CD45RA+ positively selected. The CDR3 protein is CASSETAGAPDTQYF. CDR3 coding DNA: TGTGCCAGCAGTGAAACGGCGGGAGCCCCAGATACGCAGTATTTT.